This TCR beta chain was identified in a study of post-analysis software for immune sequencing data. As for the study in general: Patients had relapsing-remitting, secondary progressive or progressive-relapsing multiple sclerosis; some lacked subtype. Study-level points and caveats: Significantly lower normalized Chao1 diversity was seen in multiple sclerosis patients than in controls. When the samples were clustered directly with F measure, those that had been prepared in the same batch showed strong co-clustering. The five TRBV segments detected at higher frequency in patients than in controls included TRBV5-6, TRBV5-1 and TRBV20-1.

Trimming removed 6 bases from V and 2 bases from J, with 5 bases in between. Germline CDR1 reads SGHRS; CDR2 reads YFSETQ. The CDR3 has 11 residues. Comment on this clonotype: The antigen remains unidentified.

Built from TCR beta cDNA, the libraries had unique molecular identifiers in them. T cells, roughly 1 to 10 million of them, yielded 500,000 to 600,000 cDNA molecules. TCRdb reanalysed the PCR reads using MiXCR and keeps one entry per CDR3 protein. The top ten clones hold roughly 0.57% of a sample with about 760,000 distinct CDR3 sequences, 25% to 30% of them seen once. This chain connects TRBV5-1 to TRBJ1-2; D not certain. The specimen sequenced was blood. The receptor comes from a girl under 18 with multiple sclerosis. As DNA, the CDR3 is TGCGCCAGCAAGGAAAACTATGGCTACACCTTC. This encodes CASKENYGYTF.